Shown below are 12 T cell receptor beta chains from a single sample sequenced in a study of blood T cell repertoires in COVID-19. Clones were read by immunoSEQ multiplex PCR, and TCRdb kept only the in-frame ones, dropping some. Seen here are about 300,000 clones, approximately 93% observed once, and the top ten hold around 2%. What was sequenced was peripheral blood. These receptors were obtained from a young woman with COVID-19, enrolled during active disease.

CDR3 loop: CASSPGTGYQPQHF. Written as DNA, the CDR3 is TGTGCCAGCAGCCCCGGGACAGGATATCAGCCCCAGCATTTT. This rearrangement joins TRBV2 to TRBJ1-5; 8 nucleotides match TRBD1. Germline assignment: CDR1 SNHLY and CDR2 FYNNEI. The CDR3 is 14 amino acids. Trimming cost V 6 bases and J 5 bases; bases outside gene matches: 6.

The chain links TRBV10-3 to TRBJ2-3, with a tentative D call TRBD1 (8 bases). The CDR3 extends over 15 amino acids. Trimming stripped 7 bases from V and 2 bases from J, with 16 bases between. Per the germline V gene, CDR1 is ENHRY and CDR2 is SYGVKD. The CDR3 sequence: CAIKSGTGSTDTQYF. DNA for the CDR3: TGTGCCATCAAGAGCGGGACAGGATCCACAGATACGCAGTATTTT.

This chain joins TRBV7-8 and TRBJ2-7, with 9 bases lining up with TRBD2. This CDR3 has 18 amino acids. The germline CDR1 and CDR2 sequences are SGHVS and FQNEAQ. Trimming cost V 4 bases and J 4 bases; bases outside gene matches: 17. The DNA for the CDR3 is TGTGCCAGCAGCTCGGCAAGGGTAGCGGGAGTCCGCTGGTACGAGCAGTACTTC. This encodes CASSSARVAGVRWYEQYF.

The chain joins TRBV5-1 to TRBJ1-2; D is perhaps TRBD1 (6 bases). CDR3 size: 15 residues. Germline V gene lookup returns CDR1 SGHRS and CDR2 YFSETQ. V shed 5 bases and J shed 0 bases, with 14 bases lying between them. CDR3 sequence (DNA): TGCGCCAGCAGTGAAGGGACAAAGCCTAACTATGGCTACACCTTC. Translated: CASSEGTKPNYGYTF. The complete variable domain, with remaining parts taken from reference TRBV5-1 and TRBJ1-2, reads KAGVTQTPRYLIKTRGQQVTLSCSPISGHRSVSWYQQTPGQGLQFLFEYFSETQRNKGNFPGRFSGRQFSNSRSEMNVSTLELGDSALYLCASSEGTKPNYGYTFGSGTRLTVV.

The V gene is TRBV19, the J gene TRBJ1-2, with D tentatively TRBD1 (6 bases). Germline values: CDR1 LNHDA, CDR2 SQIVND (reference sequence). The V and J ends lost 4 bases and 0 bases respectively, with 6 bases between them. The CDR3 spans 13 residues. The CDR3 region is CASSTGANYGYTF. The CDR3 DNA follows: TGTGCCAGTAGTACAGGGGCTAACTATGGCTACACCTTC.

This clone was counted once. The CDR3 DNA is TGTGCCAGCTCACCCGCCGGACAGGGGGTTTCGAACTATGGCTACACCTTC. This gives the protein CASSPAGQGVSNYGYTF. This chain connects TRBV18 to TRBJ1-2; TRBD1 aligns across 10 bases. V shed 3 bases, J shed 2 bases, and the junction held 9 bases outside the gene matches. The germline gives CDR1 KGHSH, CDR2 LQKENI. The CDR3 extends over 17 amino acids. Looking up the rest from reference TRBV18 and TRBJ1-2 gives the full variable domain: NAGVMQNPRHLVRRRGQEARLRCSPMKGHSHVYWYRQLPEEGLKFMVYLQKENIIDESGMPKERFSAEFPKEGPSILRIQQVVRGDSAAYFCASSPAGQGVSNYGYTFGSGTRLTVV.

This chain uses TRBV18 with TRBJ1-4; 8 bases match TRBD1. CDR1 and CDR2 (germline): KGHSH, LQKENI. With V trimmed by 0 bases and J by 8 bases, 5 bases remained unmatched. This CDR3 is built from 15 residues. Here the CDR3 reads CASSPPDRGREKLFF. The CDR3 bases are TGTGCCAGCTCACCACCTGACAGGGGAAGGGAAAAACTGTTTTTT.

The V gene is TRBV6-6, the J gene TRBJ1-3, with D hard to call. The CDR3 spans 19 residues. V was shortened by 5 bases and J by 0 bases, with 23 bases between the two germline ends. Germline V gives CDR1 MNHNY, CDR2 SVGAGI (reference sequence). The CDR3 coding sequence is TGTGCCAGCAGTCGCTCACCAACCTCCGGTCGGGGCTCTGGAAACACCATATATTTT. It yields the protein CASSRSPTSGRGSGNTIYF.

This clone was picked up a small number of times. This sequence joins TRBV27 and TRBJ1-1; 10 bases agree with TRBD1. Germline trimming cut 2 bases from V and 7 bases from J; bases unmatched to any gene: 10. CDR1 and CDR2 (germline): MNHEY, SMNVEV (reference sequence). The CDR3 totals 16 residues. The chain's CDR3 is CASSLPPTGGVVEAFF. CDR3 DNA sequence: TGTGCCAGCAGTTTACCCCCGACAGGGGGCGTGGTTGAAGCTTTCTTT.

The chain uses TRBV18 and TRBJ2-3; 13 nucleotides agree with TRBD2. The germline CDR1 and CDR2 sequences are KGHSH and LQKENI. The CDR3 is 17 residues long. After removal of 2 bases from V and 3 bases from J, the junction contained 5 bases not matched to a gene. The CDR3 DNA reads TGTGCCAGCTCACCAACCCGGACTAGCGGGAGAACAGATACGCAGTATTTT. The encoded protein is CASSPTRTSGRTDTQYF.

V is TRBV30 and J is TRBJ2-2; 11 nucleotides match TRBD2. Trimming removed 3 bases from V and 3 bases from J; junction bases left unmatched: 3. The CDR3 totals 15 residues. Germline CDR1 is GTSNPN and CDR2 is SVGIG (reference sequence). The CDR3 sequence: CAWRLLAGDTGELFF. The CDR3 DNA reads as TGTGCCTGGAGGCTACTAGCGGGAGACACCGGGGAGCTGTTTTTT.

The chain couples TRBV19 to TRBJ1-5; possible D gene TRBD1, 5 bases. Trimming pared 5 bases from V and 6 bases from J, leaving 20 bases between. The CDR3 sequence is 16 residues long. In germline, CDR1 is LNHDA, CDR2 SQIVND (reference sequence). The CDR3 loop reads CASSGTRGDVGQPQHF. CDR3 DNA: TGTGCCAGTAGTGGGACCCGGGGGGACGTGGGTCAGCCCCAGCATTTT. The full variable domain, its missing parts supplied by reference TRBV19 and TRBJ1-5, is DGGITQSPKYLFRKEGQNVTLSCEQNLNHDAMYWYRQDPGQGLRLIYYSQIVNDFQKGDIAEGYSVSREKKESFPLTVTSAQKNPTAFYLCASSGTRGDVGQPQHFGDGTRLSIL.